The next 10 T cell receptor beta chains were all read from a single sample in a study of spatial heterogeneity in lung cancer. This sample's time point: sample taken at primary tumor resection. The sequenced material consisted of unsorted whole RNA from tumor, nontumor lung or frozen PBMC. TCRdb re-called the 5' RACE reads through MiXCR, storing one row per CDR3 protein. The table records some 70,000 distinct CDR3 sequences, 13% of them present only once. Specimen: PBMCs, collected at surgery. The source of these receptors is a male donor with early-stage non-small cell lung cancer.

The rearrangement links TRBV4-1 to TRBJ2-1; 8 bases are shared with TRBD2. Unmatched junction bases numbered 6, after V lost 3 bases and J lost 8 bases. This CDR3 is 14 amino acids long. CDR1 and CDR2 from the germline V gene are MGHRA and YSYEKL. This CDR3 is CASSQDGRGYEQFF. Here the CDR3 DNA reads TGCGCCAGCAGCCAGGACGGGAGGGGGTATGAGCAGTTCTTC.

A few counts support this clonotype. The CDR3: CASSQGQGPSNQPQHF. DNA of the CDR3: TGCGCCAGCAGCCAAGGACAGGGACCTAGCAATCAGCCCCAGCATTTT. The chain combines TRBV4-1 with TRBJ1-5; 7 bases are a match to TRBD1. Germline trimming cut 1 base from V and 0 bases from J; bases unmatched to any gene: 3. The length of the CDR3 is 16 residues. Germline CDR1 is MGHRA and CDR2 is YSYEKL.

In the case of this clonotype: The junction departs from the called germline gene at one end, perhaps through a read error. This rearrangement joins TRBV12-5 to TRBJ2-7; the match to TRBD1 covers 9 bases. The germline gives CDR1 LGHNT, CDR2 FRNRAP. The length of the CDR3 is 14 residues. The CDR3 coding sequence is TGTGCTAGAGGTTCCTCGACGACAGGGGGCGAGCAGTACTTC. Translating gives CARGSSTTGGEQYF.

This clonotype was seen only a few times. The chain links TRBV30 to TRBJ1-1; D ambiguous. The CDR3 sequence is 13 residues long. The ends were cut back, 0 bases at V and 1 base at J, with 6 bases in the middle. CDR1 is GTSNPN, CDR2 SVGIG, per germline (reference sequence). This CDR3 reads CAWSVRQNTEAFF. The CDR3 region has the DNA TGTGCCTGGAGTGTTAGGCAGAACACTGAAGCTTTCTTT.

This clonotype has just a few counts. The CDR3 sequence is CASIREETQYF. The DNA for the CDR3 is TGTGCCAGCATTCGAGAAGAGACCCAGTACTTC. J is TRBJ2-5 and V is TRBV28; D not resolved. The CDR3 is 11 amino acids. CDR1 MDHEN and CDR2 SYDVKM come from the germline V gene. Trimming pared 7 bases from V and 3 bases from J, leaving 6 bases between.

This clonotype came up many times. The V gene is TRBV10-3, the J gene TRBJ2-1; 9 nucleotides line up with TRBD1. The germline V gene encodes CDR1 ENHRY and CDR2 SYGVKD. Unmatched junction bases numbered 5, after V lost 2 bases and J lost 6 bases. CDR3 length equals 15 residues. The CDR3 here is CAISEPRTGVNEQFF. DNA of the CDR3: TGTGCCATCAGTGAGCCCCGGACAGGGGTCAATGAGCAGTTCTTC.

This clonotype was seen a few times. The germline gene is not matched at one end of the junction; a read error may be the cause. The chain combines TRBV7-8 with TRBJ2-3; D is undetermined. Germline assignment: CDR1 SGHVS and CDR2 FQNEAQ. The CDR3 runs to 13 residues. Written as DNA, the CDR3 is TGTGCCAGCAGCTCACCACCAGGAATCTTAGGGTCTTTT. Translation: CASSSPPGILGSF.

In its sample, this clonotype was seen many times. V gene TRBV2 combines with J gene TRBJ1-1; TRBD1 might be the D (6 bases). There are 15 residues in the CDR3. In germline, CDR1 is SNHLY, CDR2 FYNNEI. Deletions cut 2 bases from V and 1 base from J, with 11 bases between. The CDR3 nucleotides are TGTGCCAGCAGTGAAAGGTCGGGACAGAACACTGAAGCTTTCTTT. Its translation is CASSERSGQNTEAFF.

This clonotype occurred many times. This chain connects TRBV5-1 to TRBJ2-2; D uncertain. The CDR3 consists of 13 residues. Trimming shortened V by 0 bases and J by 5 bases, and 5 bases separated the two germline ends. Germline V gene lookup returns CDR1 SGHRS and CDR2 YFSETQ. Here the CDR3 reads CASSLAPTGELFF. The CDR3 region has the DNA TGCGCCAGCAGCTTGGCACCAACCGGGGAGCTGTTTTTT.

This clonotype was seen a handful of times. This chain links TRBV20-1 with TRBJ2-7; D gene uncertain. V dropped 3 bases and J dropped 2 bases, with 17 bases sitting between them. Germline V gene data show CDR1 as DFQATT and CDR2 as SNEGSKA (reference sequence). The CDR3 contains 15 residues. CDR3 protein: CSASEARGRAYEQYF. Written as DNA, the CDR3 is TGCAGTGCTAGTGAAGCCCGTGGCCGGGCCTACGAGCAGTACTTC.